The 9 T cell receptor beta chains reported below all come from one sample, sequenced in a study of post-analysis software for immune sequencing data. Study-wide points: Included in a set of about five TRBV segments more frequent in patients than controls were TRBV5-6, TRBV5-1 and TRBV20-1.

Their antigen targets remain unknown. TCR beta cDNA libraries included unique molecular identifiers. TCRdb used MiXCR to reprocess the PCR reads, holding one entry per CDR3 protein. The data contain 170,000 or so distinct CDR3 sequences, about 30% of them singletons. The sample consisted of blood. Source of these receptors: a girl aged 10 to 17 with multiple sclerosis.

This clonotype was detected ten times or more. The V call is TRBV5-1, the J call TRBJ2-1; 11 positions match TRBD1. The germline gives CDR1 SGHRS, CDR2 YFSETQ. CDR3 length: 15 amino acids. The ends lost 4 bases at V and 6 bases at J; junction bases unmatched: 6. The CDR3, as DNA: TGCGCCAGCAGCCGAGGGGGGACAGGGGGCAATGAGCAGTTCTTC. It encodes CASSRGGTGGNEQFF. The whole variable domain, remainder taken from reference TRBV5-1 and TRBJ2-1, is KAGVTQTPRYLIKTRGQQVTLSCSPISGHRSVSWYQQTPGQGLQFLFEYFSETQRNKGNFPGRFSGRQFSNSRSEMNVSTLELGDSALYLCASSRGGTGGNEQFFGPGTRLTVL.

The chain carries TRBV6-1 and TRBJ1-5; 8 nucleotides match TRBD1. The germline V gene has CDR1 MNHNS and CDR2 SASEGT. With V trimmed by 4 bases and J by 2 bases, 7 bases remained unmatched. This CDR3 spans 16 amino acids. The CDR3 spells CASSGQGWAGNQPQHF. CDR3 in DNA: TGTGCCAGCAGTGGACAGGGGTGGGCAGGCAATCAGCCCCAGCATTTT.

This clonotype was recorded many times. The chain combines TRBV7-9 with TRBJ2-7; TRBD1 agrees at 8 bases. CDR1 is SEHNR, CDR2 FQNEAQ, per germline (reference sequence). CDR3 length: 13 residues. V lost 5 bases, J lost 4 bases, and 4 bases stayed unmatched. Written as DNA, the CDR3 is TGTGCCAGCAGCGGACAGGGCACATACGAGCAGTACTTC. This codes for CASSGQGTYEQYF.

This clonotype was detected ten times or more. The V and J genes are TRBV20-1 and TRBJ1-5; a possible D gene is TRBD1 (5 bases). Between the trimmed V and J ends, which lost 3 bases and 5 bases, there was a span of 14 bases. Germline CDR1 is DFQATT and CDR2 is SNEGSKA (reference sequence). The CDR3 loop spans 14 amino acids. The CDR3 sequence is CSASSGTADQPQHF. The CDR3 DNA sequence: TGCAGTGCTAGTTCTGGGACCGCCGATCAGCCCCAGCATTTT.

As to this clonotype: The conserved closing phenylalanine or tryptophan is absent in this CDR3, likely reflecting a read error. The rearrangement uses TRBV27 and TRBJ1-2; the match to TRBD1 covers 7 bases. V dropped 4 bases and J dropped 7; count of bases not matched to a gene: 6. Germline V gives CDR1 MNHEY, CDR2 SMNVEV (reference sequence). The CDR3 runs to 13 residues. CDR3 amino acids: CASSSGQVPGYTS. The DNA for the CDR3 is TGTGCCAGCAGTTCCGGACAGGTGCCTGGCTACACCTCC.

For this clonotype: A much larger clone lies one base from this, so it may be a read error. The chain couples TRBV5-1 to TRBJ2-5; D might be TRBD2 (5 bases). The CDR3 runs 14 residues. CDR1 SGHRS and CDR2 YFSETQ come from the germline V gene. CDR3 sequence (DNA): TGCGCCAGCAGCTTGGCCGGGATCCAAGAGGCCCAGTACTTC. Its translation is CASSLAGIQEAQYF.

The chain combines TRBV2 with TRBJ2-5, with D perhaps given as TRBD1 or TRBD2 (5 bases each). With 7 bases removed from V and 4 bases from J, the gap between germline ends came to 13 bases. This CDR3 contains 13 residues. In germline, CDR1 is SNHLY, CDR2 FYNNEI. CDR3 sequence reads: CASTDMRGETQYF. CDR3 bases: TGTGCCAGCACCGACATGAGGGGAGAGACCCAGTACTTC.

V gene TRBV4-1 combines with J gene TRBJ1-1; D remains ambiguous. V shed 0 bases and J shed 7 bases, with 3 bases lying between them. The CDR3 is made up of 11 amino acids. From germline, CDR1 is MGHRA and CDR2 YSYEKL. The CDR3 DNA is TGCGCCAGCAGCCAAGACGTTGAAGCTTTCTTT. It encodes CASSQDVEAFF.

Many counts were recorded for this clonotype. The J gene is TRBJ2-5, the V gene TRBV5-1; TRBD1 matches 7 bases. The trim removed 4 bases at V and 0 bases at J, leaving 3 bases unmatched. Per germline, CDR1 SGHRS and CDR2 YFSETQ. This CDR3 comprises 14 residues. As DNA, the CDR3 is TGCGCCAGCAGCCTGACAGGGAACCAAGAGACCCAGTACTTC. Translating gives CASSLTGNQETQYF.